Listed below are T cell receptor beta chains from one sample, sequenced in a study of T cell responses to AZD1222 COVID-19 vaccine. Only in-frame clones appear in the TCRdb table, and some are missing; sequencing was by immunoSEQ multiplex PCR. The sample shows fewer than 150,000 clones, more than 70% of them seen only once. The source material was peripheral blood, sampled on day 0 of AZD1222 vaccination. The receptor set was obtained from an adult in good health. Both conserved end residues are part of each CDR3. Fields, in order: clone size, V gene, CDR3 length, D gene, J gene, CDR3 DNA, CDR3 protein. A D gene is named only where the DNA matches it firmly. Clone size is given for some rows only: seen once, a few or many times, or a class if the clone is expanded.

.,TRBV19,15,TRBD2,TRBJ2-1,TGTGCCAGTAGTGCCTCTGGCGGGGGGGCCTATGAGCAGTTCTTC,CASSASGGGAYEQFF
.,TRBV7-3,16,.,TRBJ2-3,TGTGCCAGCAGCTTGAAGCTGGACCTTAGCACAGATACGCAGTATTTT,CASSLKLDLSTDTQYF
.,TRBV18,18,.,TRBJ2-4,TGTGCCAGCTCACCACCGAGTTCCACAGGGATAACCAAAAACATTCAGTACTTC,CASSPPSSTGITKNIQYF
.,TRBV15,16,.,TRBJ2-7,TGTGCCACCAGCAGAGAAGAGAGTTTAAGGATTGGGGAGCAGTACTTC,CATSREESLRIGEQYF
.,TRBV27,13,.,TRBJ1-4,TGTGCCAGCAGGGGACACGGGAATGAAAAACTGTTTTTT,CASRGHGNEKLFF
.,TRBV9,14,.,TRBJ1-2,TGTGCCAGCAGCCTTTTACAAACAGCCAGCGGCTACACCTTC,CASSLLQTASGYTF
.,TRBV27,14,.,TRBJ2-1,TGTGCCAGCAGTCCAAATCAGGGGTACAATGAGCAGTTCTTC,CASSPNQGYNEQFF
.,TRBV6-5,13,TRBD1,TRBJ2-7,TGTGCCACCAGGGACAGCATTATAGGGGAGCAGTACTTC,CATRDSIIGEQYF
once,TRBV7-9,13,.,TRBJ1-2,TGTGCCAGCAGCTTTAGTCAAGCGTGGGGCTACACCTTC,CASSFSQAWGYTF
.,TRBV5-1,15,.,TRBJ1-2,TGCGCCAGCAGCTTGGCTGGGGCGGGGGAGCATGGCTACACCTTC,CASSLAGAGEHGYTF
.,TRBV7-9,13,TRBD1,TRBJ1-1,TGTGCCAGTTGGACAGGGGAATTCCCTGAAGCTTTCTTT,CASWTGEFPEAFF
.,TRBV7-2,11,TRBD1,TRBJ1-5,TGTGCCAGCAGCCAGACAGGGGCCCAGCATTTT,CASSQTGAQHF
.,TRBV3-1/TRBV3-2,15,.,TRBJ1-3,TGTGCCAGCAGCCAAGATCGGGACGCCCGGGGCACCATATATTTT,CASSQDRDARGTIYF
.,TRBV19,14,.,TRBJ1-4,TGTGCCAGTAGAACGGGCCGTACGAATGAAAAACTGTTTTTT,CASRTGRTNEKLFF
few,TRBV4-2,15,TRBD1,TRBJ1-1,TGTGCCAGCAGCCAAGATACAGGGGGCAACACTGAAGCTTTCTTT,CASSQDTGGNTEAFF
once,TRBV6-5,15,.,TRBJ1-6,TGTGCCAGCAGTTACACTACAGGGAGCAATTCACCCCTCCACTTT,CASSYTTGSNSPLHF
.,TRBV29-1,12,.,TRBJ1-3,TGCAGCGTTGAAACAGGGGGAAACACCATATATTTT,CSVETGGNTIYF
.,TRBV2,16,TRBD2,TRBJ2-5,TGTGCCAGCAGTGAAAGGCCTACGGGGGGGCAAGAGACCCAGTACTTC,CASSERPTGGQETQYF
.,TRBV4-3,16,.,TRBJ2-2,TGCGCCAGCAGCCCCAGGACGTCAGCTAACACCGGGGAGCTGTTTTTT,CASSPRTSANTGELFF
.,TRBV28,13,.,TRBJ1-1,TGTGCCAGCAGTCCCGCGGGAGGACCTGAAGCTTTCTTT,CASSPAGGPEAFF
.,TRBV2,12,.,TRBJ1-1,TGTGCCAGCAGTGAGAGGGTGCCTGAAGCTTTCTTT,CASSERVPEAFF
.,TRBV7-9,14,.,TRBJ1-6,TGTGCCAGCGTAGGAGTGGGCGCTGGTTCACCCCTCCACTTT,CASVGVGAGSPLHF
.,TRBV7-8,16,.,TRBJ2-2,TGTGCCAGCAGCCAAAGTGGGACAACAGCAACCGGGGAGCTGTTTTTT,CASSQSGTTATGELFF
.,TRBV2,14,.,TRBJ1-2,TGTGCCAGCAGTACCTACGAGTTAGCTGATGGCTACACCTTC,CASSTYELADGYTF
.,TRBV18,15,.,TRBJ1-1,TGCGCCAGCTCACCCCTGGAGGTAGCGAACACTGAAGCTTTCTTT,CASSPLEVANTEAFF
.,TRBV10-1,14,TRBD1,TRBJ1-6,TGCGCCAGCAGTGAGGGACAGGGAAGTTCACCCCTCCACTTT,CASSEGQGSSPLHF
once,TRBV19,13,.,TRBJ1-1,TGTGCCAGTAGTAGAGGGGCATGGACTGAAGCTTTCTTT,CASSRGAWTEAFF
.,TRBV7-2,14,.,TRBJ1-6,TGTGCCAGCGGATTACAGGGCCTTGGGTCACCCCTCCACTTT,CASGLQGLGSPLHF
many,TRBV7-8,14,.,TRBJ1-5,TGTGCCAGCAGCTTAGACAGTGGCAATCAGCCCCAGCATTTT,CASSLDSGNQPQHF
.,TRBV5-4,15,.,TRBJ1-1,TGTGCCAGCAGCTTGGCCCATGGGGGAGGGTCTGAAGCTTTCTTT,CASSLAHGGGSEAFF
.,TRBV12-3/TRBV12-4,13,.,TRBJ2-2,TGTGCCAGCAGTTTACAGGAAACCGGGGAGCTGTTTTTT,CASSLQETGELFF
.,TRBV10-3,16,TRBD2,TRBJ2-5,TGTGCCATCAGTGAGTCTAGCGGGGCCTCCCAAGAGACCCAGTACTTC,CAISESSGASQETQYF
.,TRBV27,18,.,TRBJ2-1,TGTGCCAGCAGTTTATCGGGTATCCGGGGGGCCTTTTTAAATGAGCAGTTCTTC,CASSLSGIRGAFLNEQFF
.,TRBV18,14,.,TRBJ1-2,TGTGCCAGCTCACCAGACCATGGGGACTATGGCTACACCTTC,CASSPDHGDYGYTF
once,TRBV27,13,.,TRBJ2-7,TGTGCCAGCAGCTACCAGACAGGCTACGAGCAGTACTTC,CASSYQTGYEQYF
.,TRBV5-4,15,.,TRBJ1-2,TGTGCCAGCAGCTTGGCGACGGGCTTTTGGGATGGCTACACCTTC,CASSLATGFWDGYTF
.,TRBV7-9,13,.,TRBJ2-5,TGTGCCAGCCCATCGAACCAGGGAGAGACCCAGTACTTC,CASPSNQGETQYF
.,TRBV2,11,.,TRBJ2-3,TGTGCCAGCAGAGAATTAGATACGCAGTATTTT,CASRELDTQYF
.,TRBV3-1/TRBV3-2,16,.,TRBJ1-1,TGTGCCAGCAGCCAAGAGCCCTCAGGCCGCGGCACTGAAGCTTTCTTT,CASSQEPSGRGTEAFF
.,TRBV3-1/TRBV3-2,16,TRBD1,TRBJ1-6,TGTGCCAGCAGCCCTACCGACAGGGGGCGTAATTCACCCCTCCACTTT,CASSPTDRGRNSPLHF